The 32 T cell receptor beta chains below all came from one sample that was sequenced in a study of T cell repertoires in cytomegalovirus infection (dated by TCRdb to between 2018 and 2021). Sequencing was carried out with an Illumina HiSeq 1500. TCRdb ran its own pipeline on the public reads, namely fastp trimming at Q25 and MiXCR clone calling, and kept in-frame beta chains. For every CDR3 protein sequence, its rows merge into one entry that carries the most common genes and DNA. In this sample the table shows 150,000 to 200,000 distinct CDR3 sequences, approximately 15% of which occur a single time. The top ten clonotypes cover 25% to 30% of the sample. What was sequenced was PBMCs. These receptors all come from a human donor in good health (CMV status not recorded). Some clones in this sample may be carry-over from other donors' samples.

This clonotype was recorded many times. The chain carries TRBV6-5 and TRBJ1-5; D not certain. The CDR3 length is 13 residues. Between the trimmed V and J ends, which lost 2 bases and 7 bases, there was a span of 9 bases. CDR1 MNHEY and CDR2 SVGAGI come from the germline V gene. CDR3 coding DNA: TGTGCCAGCAGTTACCTGGTTGGGCAGCCCCAGCATTTT. Its translation: CASSYLVGQPQHF.

This clonotype was seen many times. The chain combines TRBV7-2 with TRBJ2-3; no firm D call. Trimming took off 4 bases at V and 2 bases at J, with 10 bases between the two ends. This CDR3 has 14 amino acids. The germline CDR1 and CDR2 sequences are SGHTA and FQGNSA. The chain's CDR3 is CASSSTRLTDTQYF. The CDR3 nucleotides read TGTGCCAGCAGCTCGACCCGACTCACAGATACGCAGTATTTT.

This clonotype has just a few counts. The chain recombines TRBV28 with TRBJ1-5; 7 bases are a match to TRBD1. The V and J ends lost 8 bases and 0 bases, in that order; junction bases with no gene match: 4. The CDR3 has 14 amino acids. In germline, CDR1 is MDHEN, CDR2 SYDVKM. Here the CDR3 DNA reads TGTGCCAGCGCGGCAGGGGGTAGCAATCAGCCCCAGCATTTT. This gives the protein CASAAGGSNQPQHF.

This clonotype was seen more than once but under ten times. The chain joins TRBV20-1 to TRBJ2-1; D gene uncertain. Per germline, CDR1 DFQATT and CDR2 SNEGSKA (reference sequence). V was cut by 6 bases and J by 1 base, with 10 bases left in between. There are 13 residues in the CDR3. The CDR3 DNA sequence: TGCAGTGCACGACGCCCATCCTACAATGAGCAGTTCTTC. Translation gives CSARRPSYNEQFF.

This clonotype was recorded many times. The chain employs TRBV6-1 and TRBJ1-1; the match to TRBD1 covers 9 bases. CDR1 and CDR2 from the germline V gene are MNHNS and SASEGT. This CDR3 region has 15 residues. J lost 4 bases, V lost 5 bases, and 8 bases had no gene match. CDR3 amino acids: CASSYRDRAGTEAFF. The CDR3 bases are TGTGCCAGCAGTTATAGGGACAGGGCTGGCACTGAAGCTTTCTTT.

This clonotype turned up a few times. The CDR3 sequence is CASRRPRGEQYF. CDR3 DNA: TGTGCCAGCAGACGGCCCCGCGGCGAGCAGTACTTC. The gene calls are TRBV28 and TRBJ2-7; no clear D. Trimming took 6 bases from V and 6 from J, leaving 12 bases between them. This CDR3 spans 12 amino acids. Germline-derived CDR1 and CDR2 are MDHEN and SYDVKM. The full variable domain, with the rest looked up from reference TRBV28 and TRBJ2-7, is DVKVTQSSRYLVKRTGEKVFLECVQDMDHENMFWYRQDPGLGLRLIYFSYDVKMKEKGDIPEGYSVSREKKERFSLILESASTNQTSMYLCASRRPRGEQYFGPGTRLTVT.

V and J are TRBV12-5 and TRBJ2-1, with 8 bases identical to TRBD1. Germline CDR1 LGHNT, CDR2 FRNRAP. The junction had 9 bases not matched to a gene; V was cut back by 7 bases and J by 1 base. This CDR3 has 16 residues. In DNA form, the CDR3 reads TGTGCTAGTGCCAGAGGACAGGGAGAATCCTACAATGAGCAGTTCTTC. Encoded protein: CASARGQGESYNEQFF.

Note on this clonotype: Possible read error: a much larger clone is one base away. The V call is TRBV28, the J call TRBJ2-7, with D tentatively TRBD1 (5 bases). V lost 3 bases and J lost 5, with 17 bases in between. The CDR3 loop spans 15 amino acids. Germline CDR1 MDHEN, CDR2 SYDVKM. This CDR3 is CASSFLFGAPNEQYF. The CDR3 nucleotides are TGTGCCAGCAGTTTCCTTTTTGGGGCCCCCAACGAGCAGTACTTC.

The V call is TRBV29-1, the J call TRBJ2-1; 11 bases agree with TRBD2. CDR1 and CDR2 from the germline V gene are SQVTM and ANQGSEA. The CDR3 is 15 amino acids. V dropped 0 bases and J dropped 8; count of bases not matched to a gene: 6. CDR3 coding DNA: TGCAGCGTTGAAGATCTTAGCGGGAGGGAAGATGAGCAGTTCTTC. It specifies CSVEDLSGREDEQFF.

This clonotype was detected many times. This chain connects TRBV7-6 to TRBJ2-3; 8 nucleotides agree with TRBD1. There are 16 residues in the CDR3. CDR1 SGHVS and CDR2 FNYEAQ come from the germline V gene. J lost 0 bases, V lost 2 bases, and 4 bases had no gene match. The CDR3 nucleotides read TGTGCCAGCAGCTTATTTGGACAGGGAAGCACAGATACGCAGTATTTT. Its translation is CASSLFGQGSTDTQYF.

This clonotype was seen many times. The chain is built from TRBV20-1 and TRBJ2-7; D uncertain. The germline V gene has CDR1 DFQATT and CDR2 SNEGSKA (reference sequence). The CDR3 length is 12 residues. Deletions cut 4 bases from V and 2 bases from J, with 9 bases between. The CDR3 reads CSATGETYEQYF. The CDR3 coding sequence is TGCAGTGCTACGGGTGAGACCTACGAGCAGTACTTC.

The sample holds a few counts of this clonotype. V is TRBV29-1 and J is TRBJ2-5; 11 bases map to TRBD1. The CDR3 has 15 residues. From germline, CDR1 is SQVTM and CDR2 ANQGSEA. The V and J ends lost 6 bases and 5 bases, in that order; junction bases with no gene match: 11. The chain's CDR3 is CSVERGTGGGETQYF. CDR3 nucleotide sequence: TGCAGCGTAGAGAGGGGGACAGGGGGAGGGGAGACCCAGTACTTC. The whole variable domain, filled in from reference TRBV29-1 and TRBJ2-5, reads SAVISQKPSRDICQRGTSLTIQCQVDSQVTMMFWYRQQPGQSLTLIATANQGSEATYESGFVIDKFPISRPNLTFSTLTVSNMSPEDSSIYLCSVERGTGGGETQYFGPGTRLLVL.

This clonotype came up many times. J is TRBJ2-7 and V is TRBV12-3 or TRBV12-4; 7 bases map to TRBD1. V trimming: 4 bases; J trimming: 2 bases; junction bases outside the gene matches: 5. The CDR3 has 14 amino acids. The CDR3 loop reads CASSSFTGAYEQYF. The CDR3 coding sequence is TGTGCCAGCAGTTCCTTCACAGGGGCCTACGAGCAGTACTTC.

The chain is built from TRBV14 and TRBJ1-2, with 7 bases fitting TRBD1. The trim removed 4 bases at V and 6 bases at J, leaving 20 bases unmatched. Germline lookup yields CDR1 SGHDN and CDR2 FVKESK. This CDR3 contains 18 residues. The CDR3 DNA reads as TGTGCCAGCAGCCTAAGGGGCTTCGGACAGGCCTCAGAGAATGGCTACACCTTC. This codes for CASSLRGFGQASENGYTF. The entire variable domain, with the rest obtained from reference TRBV14 and TRBJ1-2, is as follows: EAGVTQFPSHSVIEKGQTVTLRCDPISGHDNLYWYRRVMGKEIKFLLHFVKESKQDESGMPNNRFLAERTGGTYSTLKVQPAELEDSGVYFCASSLRGFGQASENGYTFGSGTRLTVV.

The chain is built from TRBV28 and TRBJ2-5; D is unclear. V was shortened by 2 bases and J by 7 bases, with 11 bases between the two germline ends. The CDR3 has 13 residues. The germline V gene has CDR1 MDHEN and CDR2 SYDVKM. The CDR3 DNA reads TGTGCCAGCAGTTTAGCCCCCCTGGGGACCCAGTACTTC. Translating it yields CASSLAPLGTQYF.

This clonotype was found a few times. The chain employs TRBV18 and TRBJ1-1; tentatively, D is TRBD1 (5 bases). The V gene's germline CDR1 is KGHSH and CDR2 LQKENI. Trimming shortened V by 2 bases and J by 7 bases, and 11 bases separated the two germline ends. The CDR3 loop spans 13 amino acids. The CDR3 sequence: CASSPSEGLEAFF. CDR3 bases: TGTGCCAGCTCACCATCCGAGGGACTTGAAGCTTTCTTT.

V is TRBV5-1 and J is TRBJ1-3; D remains unclear. This CDR3 comprises 14 residues. Per germline, CDR1 SGHRS and CDR2 YFSETQ. V dropped 4 bases and J dropped 3 bases, with 11 bases sitting between them. The CDR3 coding sequence is TGCGCCAGCAGCCTCGACATGAGTGGAAACACCATATATTTT. Translated: CASSLDMSGNTIYF.

The gene calls are TRBV12-3 or TRBV12-4 and TRBJ2-3; D is tentatively TRBD1 or TRBD2 (5 bases each). V was cut by 6 bases and J by 2 bases, with 18 bases left in between. This CDR3 contains 16 residues. The CDR3 sequence is CASSGVRDGYTDTQYF. CDR3 sequence (DNA): TGTGCCAGCAGCGGGGTGAGGGACGGATACACAGATACGCAGTATTTT.

The gene calls are TRBV20-1 and TRBJ2-7, with D unclear. Germline loops: CDR1 DFQATT, CDR2 SNEGSKA (reference sequence). Trimming pared 1 base from V and 5 bases from J, leaving 15 bases between. This CDR3 comprises 14 residues. CDR3 bases: TGCAGTGCTAGAGTGCGTGACATCGGGCACGAGCAGTACTTC. Amino acid sequence: CSARVRDIGHEQYF.

In this sample, this clonotype turned up many times. The CDR3 nucleotides are TGTGCCAGCAGCTCCACTGAAGCTTTCTTT. Translation gives CASSSTEAFF. The chain combines TRBV7-8 with TRBJ1-1; no clear D. The germline CDR1 and CDR2 sequences are SGHVS and FQNEAQ. The CDR3 spans 10 residues. Trimming took 4 bases from V and 4 from J, leaving 1 base between them.

This chain uses TRBV4-1 with TRBJ2-1; TRBD2 agrees at 8 bases. This CDR3 has 16 amino acids. CDR1 MGHRA and CDR2 YSYEKL come from the germline V gene. V gave up 2 bases and J gave up 4 bases; unmatched junction bases: 7. CDR3 protein: CASSQSASGGYNEQFF. The CDR3, as DNA: TGCGCCAGCAGCCAATCGGCCAGCGGGGGATACAATGAGCAGTTCTTC.

V gene TRBV29-1 combines with J gene TRBJ2-1, with D perhaps TRBD1 (6 bases). Trimming cost V 8 bases and J 6 bases, with 11 bases left between them. The CDR3 contains 11 residues. Looked up from germline, CDR1 is SQVTM and CDR2 is ANQGSEA. This chain's CDR3 is CSLGDTNEQFF. The CDR3 region has the DNA TGCAGCCTTGGGGACACCAATGAGCAGTTCTTC.

This clonotype showed up many times. The rearrangement links TRBV7-8 to TRBJ2-5, with D hard to call. V dropped 4 bases and J dropped 4 bases, with 16 bases sitting between them. CDR1 and CDR2 from the germline V gene are SGHVS and FQNEAQ. The CDR3 spans 15 residues. The DNA of the CDR3 is TGTGCCAGCAGCTCCCCTTCTGTGATTGTAGAGACCCAGTACTTC. Its translation is CASSSPSVIVETQYF.

In its sample, this clonotype was seen a few times. The rearrangement uses TRBV28 and TRBJ1-5; D remains unclear. With 1 base removed from V and 2 bases from J, the gap between germline ends came to 9 bases. The CDR3 sequence is 15 residues long. CDR1 and CDR2 (germline): MDHEN, SYDVKM. CDR3 residues: CASSLYAIGNQPQHF. The CDR3 region has the DNA TGTGCCAGCAGTTTATATGCAATCGGCAATCAGCCCCAGCATTTT.

This clonotype has a count of ten or more. This chain uses TRBV4-2 with TRBJ2-5; D is perhaps TRBD2 (5 bases). The CDR3 consists of 12 residues. V lost 0 bases, J lost 13 bases, and 12 bases lay in between. Germline V gives CDR1 LGHNA, CDR2 YNFKEQ. The CDR3 region has the DNA TGTGCCAGCAGCCAAGATATGGGAGTTAGGTACTTC. Its translation: CASSQDMGVRYF.

This clonotype was found many times. The chain combines TRBV7-3 with TRBJ1-1; D remains ambiguous. The CDR3 contains 14 residues. The germline V gene has CDR1 SGHTA and CDR2 FQGTGA. V was trimmed by 5 bases and J by 2 bases, leaving 12 bases between them. CDR3 sequence (DNA): TGTGCCAGCAGCCCCGGGAGTCAAAACACTGAAGCTTTCTTT. This sequence encodes CASSPGSQNTEAFF.

The CDR3 loop reads CASSFTPASGRETQYF. The CDR3 nucleotides are TGCGCCAGCAGCTTTACCCCGGCTAGCGGGAGGGAGACCCAGTACTTC. V gene TRBV5-1 combines with J gene TRBJ2-5; 11 bases match TRBD2. The junction had 8 bases not matched to a gene; V was cut back by 2 bases and J by 5 bases. In germline, CDR1 is SGHRS, CDR2 YFSETQ. The CDR3 length is 16 residues.

This clonotype was observed many times. V gene TRBV4-1 combines with J gene TRBJ2-5, with 7 bases matching TRBD2. The V gene's germline CDR1 is MGHRA and CDR2 YSYEKL. V shed 0 bases and J 1 base; nucleotides not matched to a gene: 5. This CDR3 is built from 16 residues. This CDR3 is CASSQEKSGVQETQYF. The CDR3 DNA reads TGCGCCAGCAGCCAAGAGAAAAGCGGGGTCCAAGAGACCCAGTACTTC.

The table lists this clonotype with many counts. The CDR3: CASRVAASYEQYF. CDR3 coding DNA: TGTGCCAGCAGGGTCGCAGCATCCTACGAGCAGTACTTC. The chain uses TRBV12-3 or TRBV12-4 and TRBJ2-7; D gene ambiguous. The CDR3 spans 13 residues. The V end was cut by 6 bases, the J end by 1 base, with 10 bases between.

This clonotype was found many times. This rearrangement joins TRBV6-4 to TRBJ2-3; TRBD2 aligns across 10 bases. The CDR3 has 15 residues. V shed 0 bases and J 4 bases; nucleotides not matched to a gene: 1. Germline V gene sequence: CDR1 MRHNA, CDR2 SNTAGT. CDR3 sequence reads: CASSDSAGGPDTQYF. The CDR3 DNA follows: TGTGCCAGCAGTGACTCAGCGGGAGGGCCAGATACGCAGTATTTT.

A note on this clonotype: This may arise from a read error, as a much more abundant clone is one base away. The chain couples TRBV28 to TRBJ2-3; possibly TRBD1 for D (6 bases). Germline V gives CDR1 MDHEN, CDR2 SYDVKM. V was clipped by 8 bases and J by 1 base, with 16 bases between them. This CDR3 spans 15 amino acids. The CDR3 region is CASASSQGRTDTQYF. DNA for the CDR3: TGTGCCAGCGCTTCGAGCCAGGGGCGCACAGATACGCAGTATTTT.

Only a few counts were recorded for this clonotype. V gene TRBV15 combines with J gene TRBJ2-5; D is possibly TRBD1 or TRBD2 (6 bases each). Germline values: CDR1 LNHNV, CDR2 YYDKDF (reference sequence). V lost 8 bases and J 5 bases, leaving 21 bases between the germline ends. This CDR3 has 15 amino acids. DNA of the CDR3: TGTGCCACCGGGGGCCAGGCGGGACCGGGCGAGACCCAGTACTTC. This gives the protein CATGGQAGPGETQYF.